This TCR beta chain emerged from a study of T cell repertoires in cytomegalovirus infection. Germline CDR1 reads SEHNR; CDR2 reads FQNEAQ (reference sequence). Losses at the gene ends were 5 bases for V and 1 base for J; bases not matched to a gene: 8. The CDR3 covers 16 residues. TCRdb independently ran MiXCR on the reads; one entry per CDR3 protein. Counted here are roughly 800,000 distinct CDR3 sequences, 29% occurring once; the ten biggest clones make up approximately 14%. Study-level findings and limits: Cumulative frequency (of public TCR beta family members) identified carriers of CMV plus the relevant HLA.

This clonotype was found many times. Its specificity is unknown. V gene TRBV7-9 combines with J gene TRBJ1-1; TRBD1 agrees at 9 bases. Here the sequenced sample was cultured CD8+ T cells from PBMCs, taken from culture after CMV antigen stimulation. This clonotype was sampled from a human donor in good health (CMV status not recorded). Some clones in this sample may be carry-over from other donors' samples. CDR3 protein: CASSTGTGNPNTEAFF. CDR3 nucleotide sequence: TGTGCCAGCAGCACCGGGACAGGGAACCCGAACACTGAAGCTTTCTTT.